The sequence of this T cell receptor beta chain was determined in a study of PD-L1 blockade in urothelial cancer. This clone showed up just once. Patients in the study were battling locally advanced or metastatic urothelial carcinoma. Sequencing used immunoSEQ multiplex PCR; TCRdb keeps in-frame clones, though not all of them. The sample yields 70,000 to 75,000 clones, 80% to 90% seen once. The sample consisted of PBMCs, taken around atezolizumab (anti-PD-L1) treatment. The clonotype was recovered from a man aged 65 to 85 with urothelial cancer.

CDR3 amino acids: CASSLFNNEQFF. The CDR3 nucleotides are TGTGCCAGCAGTTTGTTCAACAATGAGCAGTTCTTC. The V call is TRBV28, the J call TRBJ2-1; no clear D gene. The CDR3 totals 12 residues. V was pared by 3 bases and J by 5 bases, with 5 bases between. Germline CDR1 MDHEN, CDR2 SYDVKM.